The T cell receptor beta chain under discussion was sequenced for a study of blood T cell repertoires in COVID-19. Turning to the study itself: The origin of the acute and convalescent COVID-19 samples was the United States, Italy and Spain. PBMCs, B-cell-depleted T cells, or T cells were the source of the cDNA or gDNA that made up the material.

Authors' methods: Amplification of reference gene primers was used by the study to estimate nucleated cell counts. Data came from immunoSEQ multiplex PCR; TCRdb stores just in-frame clones and leaves some out. The V and J calls and clone size are taken from that table; D and trimming were inferred from the DNA. The table shows 150,000 to 200,000 clones, with more than 75% occurring only once. A remark on this clone: The sample contains more than one DNA sequence encoding this CDR3.

The V and J ends lost 3 bases and 8 bases respectively, with 13 bases between them. The CDR3 runs 13 residues. This sequence joins TRBV12-3 or TRBV12-4 and TRBJ1-2; the D gene is possibly TRBD1 (5 bases). Sequences were obtained from peripheral blood. The clonotype comes from a woman in her seventies with acute or convalescent COVID-19. CDR3 DNA sequence: TGTGCCAGCAGTTTTGGGGGGAAGGAAGGCTACACCTTC. As protein: CASSFGGKEGYTF.